The rows below give T cell receptor beta chains drawn from one sample of a study of OX40 agonist ivuxolimab in advanced cancers. This table comes from immunoSEQ multiplex PCR, and its TCRdb copy is limited to in-frame clones, with some not included. Of about 9,200 clones detected, 86% appear once; the ten largest clones hold around 13%. The sample was CD4+ or CD8+ T cells sorted from blood, taken in a trial of the OX40 agonist ivuxolimab. These TCRs come from an adult with an advanced solid tumor such as melanoma, head and neck, liver or kidney cancer. CDR3s include the opening cysteine and the closing phenylalanine or tryptophan. The order of the fields is D gene, V gene, J gene, clone size, CDR3 DNA, CDR3 protein. The D gene is left open where the match is weak. Size is stated for part of the rows, as once, few or many counts, or as a class when the clone is expanded.

D: NA
V: TRBV28
J: TRBJ2-1
size: NA
DNA: TGTGCCAGCAGTTTATCCCCGGGACGTCGGAGCTCCTACAATGAGCAGTTCTTC
CDR3: CASSLSPGRRSSYNEQFF

D: NA
V: TRBV6-5
J: TRBJ1-2
size: NA
DNA: TGTGCCAGCAGTTACGGGGGGCATGGCTACACCTTC
CDR3: CASSYGGHGYTF

D: TRBD1
V: TRBV11-2
J: TRBJ1-4
size: NA
DNA: TGTGCCAGCAGCTTAGGACAGGGTAATGAAAAACTGTTTTTT
CDR3: CASSLGQGNEKLFF

D: TRBD2
V: TRBV6-6
J: TRBJ2-1
size: NA
DNA: TGTGCCAGCAACCTAGCGGGGGGCTTGGACAATGAGCAGTTCTTC
CDR3: CASNLAGGLDNEQFF

D: NA
V: TRBV6-1
J: TRBJ2-1
size: NA
DNA: TGTGCCAGCAGTGTAGATTACCGCAATGAGCAGTTCTTC
CDR3: CASSVDYRNEQFF

D: TRBD2
V: TRBV19
J: TRBJ2-5
size: NA
DNA: TGTGCCAGCGGACTAGCGGGGGAAGAGACCCAGTACTTC
CDR3: CASGLAGEETQYF

D: NA
V: TRBV19
J: TRBJ1-2
size: NA
DNA: TGTGCCAGTACGGGACACATCCTTGATGGCTACACCTTC
CDR3: CASTGHILDGYTF

D: TRBD2
V: TRBV6-5
J: TRBJ2-1
size: NA
DNA: TGTGCCAGCAAACCGATAGCGGGGGGCAATGAGCAGTTCTTC
CDR3: CASKPIAGGNEQFF

D: NA
V: TRBV7-6
J: TRBJ2-7
size: NA
DNA: TGTGCCAGCAGCTTGTTTGGTCCACAGGGCTACGAGCAGTACTTC
CDR3: CASSLFGPQGYEQYF

D: NA
V: TRBV9
J: TRBJ1-4
size: NA
DNA: TGTGCCAGCAGCGGTTCTGGACCTGAAAAACTGTTTTTT
CDR3: CASSGSGPEKLFF

D: NA
V: TRBV6-1
J: TRBJ2-7
size: NA
DNA: TGTGCCAGCAGGGCGGGTTCCTACGAGCAGTACTTC
CDR3: CASRAGSYEQYF

D: NA
V: TRBV19
J: TRBJ2-3
size: NA
DNA: TGTGCCAGTAGTCTCGGAGAGGGCGGTCTCACAGATACGCAGTATTTT
CDR3: CASSLGEGGLTDTQYF

D: NA
V: TRBV4-1
J: TRBJ1-6
size: NA
DNA: TGCGCCAGCAGCCAAGCGCCCCAGGCCAATTCACCCCTCCACTTT
CDR3: CASSQAPQANSPLHF

D: NA
V: TRBV7-2
J: TRBJ2-7
size: NA
DNA: TGTGTCAGCAGCCCGACAGTTTCCTACGAGCAGTACTTC
CDR3: CVSSPTVSYEQYF

D: TRBD2
V: TRBV19
J: TRBJ2-7
size: NA
DNA: TGTGCCAGTAGTACCGGAGGCGGGGGTGGTTACGAGCAGTACTTC
CDR3: CASSTGGGGGYEQYF

D: NA
V: TRBV5-6
J: TRBJ1-3
size: large
DNA: TGTGCCAGCAGCTTAGGGGGGGTCTCTGGAAACACCATATATTTT
CDR3: CASSLGGVSGNTIYF

D: NA
V: TRBV27
J: TRBJ2-7
size: NA
DNA: TGTGCCAGCAGTTTATCCCTCCCCTACGAGCAGTACTTC
CDR3: CASSLSLPYEQYF

D: NA
V: TRBV28
J: TRBJ1-2
size: NA
DNA: TGTGCCAGCATAGGGCGGCTGGGGGGTTATGGCTACACCTTC
CDR3: CASIGRLGGYGYTF

D: NA
V: TRBV14
J: TRBJ2-1
size: once
DNA: TGTGCCAGCAGCCAGGTACAAATTAAATACAATGAGCAGTTCTTC
CDR3: CASSQVQIKYNEQFF

D: TRBD2
V: TRBV7-8
J: TRBJ2-6
size: NA
DNA: TGTGCCAGCAGACTAGCCCGAGCGGGGGGACACTCTGGGGCCAACGTCCTGACTTTC
CDR3: CASRLARAGGHSGANVLTF

D: TRBD1
V: TRBV6-5
J: TRBJ1-5
size: NA
DNA: TGTGCCAGCAGGGGCGGGGACAGTTGGCAGCCCCAGCATTTT
CDR3: CASRGGDSWQPQHF

D: NA
V: TRBV6-5
J: TRBJ1-1
size: NA
DNA: TGTGCCAGCAGTTCCCCCCACACTGAAGCTTTCTTT
CDR3: CASSSPHTEAFF

D: NA
V: TRBV15
J: TRBJ1-5
size: few
DNA: TGTGCCACCCCATTTATTAAGAAAGAAGATAGCAATCAGCCCCAGCATTTT
CDR3: CATPFIKKEDSNQPQHF

D: TRBD1
V: TRBV4-2
J: TRBJ1-1
size: NA
DNA: TGTGCCAGCAGCCAAACACATGGGACAGGGGTGGGCACTGAAGCTTTCTTT
CDR3: CASSQTHGTGVGTEAFF

D: NA
V: TRBV27
J: TRBJ1-2
size: few
DNA: TGTGCCAGCAGTTTCACAGAAGAGGGTTATGGCTACACCTTC
CDR3: CASSFTEEGYGYTF

D: TRBD2
V: TRBV2
J: TRBJ2-3
size: NA
DNA: TGTGCCAGCAGTGAAATTGCGGCGGGGGGGCTAACAGATACGCAGTATTTT
CDR3: CASSEIAAGGLTDTQYF

D: NA
V: TRBV6-1
J: TRBJ2-2
size: NA
DNA: TGTGCCAGCAGTGTAAAGACCGGGGAGCTGTTTTTT
CDR3: CASSVKTGELFF

D: NA
V: TRBV5-1
J: TRBJ2-7
size: NA
DNA: TGCGCCAGCAGCCCCGGGTCAGGCGGCTACGAGCAGTACTTC
CDR3: CASSPGSGGYEQYF

D: TRBD1
V: TRBV5-6
J: TRBJ1-3
size: few
DNA: TGTGCCAGCAGCTTGGAGGGGGCAGGTCCCAGCTCTGGAAACACCATATATTTT
CDR3: CASSLEGAGPSSGNTIYF

D: TRBD1
V: TRBV6-5
J: TRBJ1-4
size: NA
DNA: TGTGCCAGCAGTTACGGGACAGGGGGTTATGAAAAACTGTTTTTT
CDR3: CASSYGTGGYEKLFF

D: NA
V: TRBV10-3
J: TRBJ1-1
size: NA
DNA: TGTGCCATCGCTTCAGGGCGCGGAGGCGAAGCTTTCTTT
CDR3: CAIASGRGGEAFF

D: NA
V: TRBV29-1
J: TRBJ2-7
size: NA
DNA: TGCAGCGTTGAAATAAGAGACTACGAGCAGTACTTC
CDR3: CSVEIRDYEQYF

D: TRBD1
V: TRBV7-9
J: TRBJ2-7
size: NA
DNA: TGTGCCAGCAGCTTCTCGACAGGGAGCTCCTACGAGCAGTACTTC
CDR3: CASSFSTGSSYEQYF

D: NA
V: TRBV15
J: TRBJ1-3
size: NA
DNA: TGTGCCACCACGGGCGGGAGCCGGGGAGTATATTTT
CDR3: CATTGGSRGVYF

D: NA
V: TRBV29-1
J: TRBJ2-7
size: few
DNA: TGCAGCGTTGGACATGGAGAGGGCTACGAGCAGTACTTC
CDR3: CSVGHGEGYEQYF

D: TRBD1
V: TRBV27
J: TRBJ2-7
size: NA
DNA: TGTGCCACTTCGGACAGGGTCGGCTACGAGCAGTACTTC
CDR3: CATSDRVGYEQYF

D: TRBD1
V: TRBV2
J: TRBJ2-2
size: NA
DNA: TGTGCCACCATGGAGGGACAGGGGGCCGGGGAGCTGTTTTTT
CDR3: CATMEGQGAGELFF

D: TRBD1
V: TRBV2
J: TRBJ2-7
size: NA
DNA: TGTGCCAGCGCCCTCGGACAGGCCCAGCCCTACGAGCAGTACTTC
CDR3: CASALGQAQPYEQYF

D: TRBD1
V: TRBV7-8
J: TRBJ2-7
size: NA
DNA: TGTGCCAGCAGCTCCTACAGGGGTGAAGGCTACGAGCAGTACTTC
CDR3: CASSSYRGEGYEQYF

D: TRBD1
V: TRBV5-1
J: TRBJ1-6
size: NA
DNA: TGCGCCAGCAGCCCGGGACAGGGTAGATCACCCCTCCACTTT
CDR3: CASSPGQGRSPLHF

D: NA
V: TRBV28
J: TRBJ2-1
size: NA
DNA: TGTGCCAGCAGTTTATTAGGTGGGGGGAATGAGCAGTTCTTC
CDR3: CASSLLGGGNEQFF

D: NA
V: TRBV4-1
J: TRBJ1-6
size: NA
DNA: TGCGCCAGCAGCCAAGAAATTAGTAATTCACCCCTCCACTTT
CDR3: CASSQEISNSPLHF

D: NA
V: TRBV15
J: TRBJ2-7
size: NA
DNA: TGTGCCACCAGCAGAGCGGACAGCTCCTACGAGCAGTACTTC
CDR3: CATSRADSSYEQYF

D: TRBD2
V: TRBV27
J: TRBJ2-1
size: NA
DNA: TGTGCCAGCCAGGGGCTAGCGGGGGGAACCTACAATGAGCAGTTCTTC
CDR3: CASQGLAGGTYNEQFF

D: TRBD1
V: TRBV4-1
J: TRBJ2-7
size: once
DNA: TGCGCCAGCAGCCAAGGGGCAGGGGGTTATGAGCAGTACTTC
CDR3: CASSQGAGGYEQYF

D: TRBD2
V: TRBV5-4
J: TRBJ2-1
size: NA
DNA: TGTGCCAGCAGCTTGTTCGGGGGGAGCTCCTACAATGAGCAGTTCTTC
CDR3: CASSLFGGSSYNEQFF

D: NA
V: TRBV19
J: TRBJ2-3
size: NA
DNA: TGTGCCAGTAGTATGGGGGATACGCAGTATTTT
CDR3: CASSMGDTQYF

D: NA
V: TRBV6-5
J: TRBJ2-7
size: NA
DNA: TGTGCCAGCAGTTATAAAGTAGCTGGGATCTACGAGCAGTACTTC
CDR3: CASSYKVAGIYEQYF

D: NA
V: TRBV2
J: TRBJ1-2
size: NA
DNA: TGTGCCAGCAGTGGGCACGGCTACACCTTC
CDR3: CASSGHGYTF

D: NA
V: TRBV28
J: TRBJ2-7
size: NA
DNA: TGTGCCAGCAGGGATGCGAGGACCTTGACCTACGAGCAGTACTTC
CDR3: CASRDARTLTYEQYF

D: NA
V: TRBV2
J: TRBJ2-7
size: NA
DNA: TGTGCCAGCAGTGAAGCCAGATCTCCATCCTACGAGCAGTACTTC
CDR3: CASSEARSPSYEQYF

D: NA
V: TRBV10-1
J: TRBJ2-3
size: once
DNA: TGCGCCAGCAGTGAAACCCCGGACTACTTTAGCACAGATACGCAGTATTTT
CDR3: CASSETPDYFSTDTQYF

D: NA
V: TRBV6-1
J: TRBJ2-7
size: NA
DNA: TGTGCCAGCAGCGACGCTCCCTCCTACGAGCAGTACTTC
CDR3: CASSDAPSYEQYF